The 17 T cell receptor beta chains below were found in one sample sequenced in a study of cytotoxic CD8 clonotypes in ibrutinib-treated CLL. Data came from immunoSEQ multiplex PCR; TCRdb stores just in-frame clones and leaves some out. Among 300,000 to 350,000 clones listed, about 80% were seen once. The starting material was PBMCs, obtained before ibrutinib treatment. The receptor set was obtained from a human donor with chronic lymphocytic leukemia.

The chain couples TRBV25-1 to TRBJ1-5, with TRBD1 identical over 7 bases. This CDR3 contains 15 residues. J lost 2 bases, V lost 4 bases, and 5 bases had no gene match. Germline V gene data show CDR1 as MGHDK and CDR2 as SYGVNS. CDR3 sequence: CASSVGGGGNQPQHF. In nucleotides, the CDR3 is TGTGCCAGCAGTGTGGGAGGGGGCGGCAATCAGCCCCAGCATTTT. The full variable domain, completed using reference TRBV25-1 and TRBJ1-5, is EADIYQTPRYLVIGTGKKITLECSQTMGHDKMYWYQQDPGMELHLIHYSYGVNSTEKGDLSSESTVSRIRTEHFPLTLESARPSHTSQYLCASSVGGGGNQPQHFGDGTRLSIL.

The gene calls are TRBV19 and TRBJ1-4; TRBD1 is a possible D gene (5 bases). Germline-derived CDR1 and CDR2 are LNHDA and SQIVND (reference sequence). Between the trimmed V and J ends, which lost 6 bases and 8 bases, there was a span of 19 bases. The CDR3 has 15 residues. The CDR3 region is CASSRTGDGLEKLFF. For the CDR3, the DNA is TGTGCCAGTAGCAGAACAGGTGACGGGTTAGAAAAACTGTTTTTT. Supplemented by reference TRBV19 and TRBJ1-4, the full variable domain reads DGGITQSPKYLFRKEGQNVTLSCEQNLNHDAMYWYRQDPGQGLRLIYYSQIVNDFQKGDIAEGYSVSREKKESFPLTVTSAQKNPTAFYLCASSRTGDGLEKLFFGSGTQLSVL.

The rearrangement links TRBV27 to TRBJ2-1; the D is unclear. Germline CDR1 reads MNHEY; CDR2 reads SMNVEV (reference sequence). V shed 5 bases and J shed 2 bases, with 13 bases lying between them. This CDR3 has 15 residues. The DNA for the CDR3 is TGTGCCAGCAGTATTATGCTTGTCCCCTACAATGAGCAGTTCTTC. It is translated as CASSIMLVPYNEQFF.

The chain recombines TRBV7-6 with TRBJ2-3; a possible D gene is TRBD2 (6 bases). This CDR3 is 16 amino acids long. CDR1 is SGHVS, CDR2 FNYEAQ, per germline. V lost 2 bases and J lost 4, with 16 bases in between. CDR3 amino acids: CASSLIGTGTSDTQYF. The CDR3 nucleotides are TGTGCCAGCAGCTTAATAGGGACTGGGACTTCAGATACGCAGTATTTT.

V is TRBV5-1 and J is TRBJ1-4; 8 bases are a match to TRBD1. CDR1 and CDR2 (germline): SGHRS, YFSETQ. V gave up 0 bases and J gave up 5 bases; unmatched junction bases: 0. The CDR3 has 14 residues. CDR3 region: CASSLGQGNEKLFF. The DNA for the CDR3 is TGCGCCAGCAGCTTGGGACAGGGGAATGAAAAACTGTTTTTT.

V and J are TRBV28 and TRBJ2-7; no definite D call. The V end was cut by 5 bases, the J end by 6 bases, with 14 bases between. Germline lookup yields CDR1 MDHEN and CDR2 SYDVKM. The CDR3 totals 13 residues. CDR3 DNA: TGTGCCAGCAGTCTCCGGAACATACGCGAGCAGTACTTC. This codes for CASSLRNIREQYF.

The rearrangement joins TRBV5-1 to TRBJ2-1; 10 bases match TRBD2. The V and J ends lost 4 bases and 4 bases, in that order; junction bases with no gene match: 11. CDR3 size: 17 residues. Germline V lookup: CDR1 SGHRS, CDR2 YFSETQ. CDR3 in DNA: TGCGCCAGCAGCCTTAATAGCGGGAGGCAGGTTTACAATGAGCAGTTCTTC. This translates into CASSLNSGRQVYNEQFF.

This clone was seen just once. The chain couples TRBV4-2 to TRBJ2-3, with D perhaps matching TRBD2 (5 bases). Germline V gene data show CDR1 as LGHNA and CDR2 as YNFKEQ. V was clipped by 4 bases and J by 0 bases, with 14 bases between them. The CDR3 runs to 16 residues. The CDR3: CASSPLRGGSTDTQYF. The DNA for the CDR3 is TGTGCCAGCAGCCCCCTCCGAGGCGGGAGCACAGATACGCAGTATTTT.

This clone turned up a few times. The J gene is TRBJ2-6, the V gene TRBV27, with 11 bases that match TRBD1. The germline V gene encodes CDR1 MNHEY and CDR2 SMNVEV (reference sequence). CDR3 length: 16 amino acids. V was clipped by 5 bases and J by 2 bases; unmatched bases: 2. The CDR3 sequence: CASSRTGGAGANVLTF. CDR3 sequence (DNA): TGTGCCAGCAGTCGGACAGGGGGCGCTGGGGCCAACGTCCTGACTTTC.

V gene TRBV5-1 combines with J gene TRBJ1-1, with D perhaps TRBD1 (6 bases). V lost 8 bases and J lost 0, with 14 bases in between. The germline V gene has CDR1 SGHRS and CDR2 YFSETQ. This CDR3 has 14 residues. The CDR3 DNA follows: TGCGCCAGTATACAGGGTACCATGAACACTGAAGCTTTCTTT. Its translation: CASIQGTMNTEAFF.

This chain links TRBV6-5 with TRBJ2-7; 7 positions match TRBD1. Trimming took 6 bases from V and 1 from J; bases not matched to a gene: 3. The CDR3 loop spans 13 amino acids. Germline V gene sequence: CDR1 MNHEY, CDR2 SVGAGI. CDR3 in amino acids: CASRQTGSYEQYF. CDR3 nucleotides: TGTGCCAGCAGACAGACAGGGTCCTACGAGCAGTACTTC.

This clone showed up just once. This chain joins TRBV19 and TRBJ2-5; possibly TRBD2 for D (5 bases). The V gene's germline CDR1 is LNHDA and CDR2 SQIVND (reference sequence). This CDR3 is 14 amino acids long. Trimming removed 4 bases at V and 2 bases at J, with 11 bases between. DNA of the CDR3: TGTGCCAGTAGTACGATCGGGGAACAAGAGACCCAGTACTTC. Protein product: CASSTIGEQETQYF. Complete variable domain (other parts from reference TRBV19 and TRBJ2-5): DGGITQSPKYLFRKEGQNVTLSCEQNLNHDAMYWYRQDPGQGLRLIYYSQIVNDFQKGDIAEGYSVSREKKESFPLTVTSAQKNPTAFYLCASSTIGEQETQYFGPGTRLLVL.

The chain carries TRBV18 and TRBJ2-7; D gene uncertain. The CDR3 covers 13 residues. V lost 5 bases to trimming and J lost 0 bases, with 8 bases between them. The germline V gene has CDR1 KGHSH and CDR2 LQKENI. The CDR3 nucleotides read TGTGCCAGCTCATCAGTATACTCCTACGAGCAGTACTTC. This gives the protein CASSSVYSYEQYF.

CDR3 amino acids: CAWSWGPYGYTF. The DNA of the CDR3 is TGTGCCTGGAGTTGGGGACCCTATGGCTACACCTTC. J is TRBJ1-2 and V is TRBV30, with D possibly matching TRBD1 (5 bases). Germline CDR1 is GTSNPN and CDR2 is SVGIG (reference sequence). The CDR3 loop spans 12 amino acids. V was clipped by 2 bases and J by 4 bases, with 8 bases between them.

The sample holds one count of this clone. The rearrangement uses TRBV18 and TRBJ1-5; a possible D gene is TRBD1 (5 bases). Germline V lookup: CDR1 KGHSH, CDR2 LQKENI. V lost 5 bases, J lost 4 bases, and 21 bases lay in between. The CDR3 extends over 17 amino acids. DNA for the CDR3: TGTGCCAGCTCAGCCCGGTCGACGGGACTCGTTAATCAGCCCCAGCATTTT. Translating gives CASSARSTGLVNQPQHF.

The V call is TRBV4-3, the J call TRBJ2-4; D remains ambiguous. This CDR3 is built from 14 residues. V was cut by 1 base and J by 6 bases, with 10 bases left in between. Germline V gene sequence: CDR1 LGHNA, CDR2 YSLEER. The CDR3 DNA sequence: TGCGCCAGCAGCCAAGGTCCGACCTTAAACATTCAGTACTTC. Encoded protein: CASSQGPTLNIQYF.

The chain combines TRBV28 with TRBJ1-5; the match to TRBD1 covers 9 bases. CDR3 length: 15 residues. CDR1 is MDHEN and CDR2 is SYDVKM in the germline V gene. V was clipped by 7 bases and J by 8 bases; unmatched bases: 12. The CDR3 loop reads CASIESQGATEPQHF. The CDR3 DNA follows: TGTGCCAGCATTGAATCACAGGGGGCGACTGAGCCCCAGCATTTT.